These 17 T cell receptor beta chains came from one sample sequenced in a study of T cell responses to AZD1222 COVID-19 vaccine (dated by TCRdb to the early 2020s). The time point label corresponds to: about 28 days (+/-7) after the second vaccine dose. Preparation of the library involved the immunoSEQ multiplex PCR assay. The clones in this table, taken by TCRdb from immuneACCESS, are in-frame only. Not every clone is retained; where verified, under half of the shortfall comes from an unresolved V gene, and the cause of the rest is unknown. In this sample the table shows 250,000 to 300,000 clones, 90% to 95% of which occur a single time. About 0.5% of the sample lies in the top ten. The specimen was peripheral blood, collected 28 days after the second AZD1222 dose. These receptors all come from an adult who received the AZD1222 COVID-19 vaccine.

This chain connects TRBV4-1 to TRBJ1-6; possible D gene TRBD1, 6 bases. The CDR3 has 17 residues. Trimming shortened V by 0 bases and J by 9 bases, and 18 bases separated the two germline ends. The germline gives CDR1 MGHRA, CDR2 YSYEKL. CDR3 loop: CASSQDIRGDRGSPLHF. The CDR3 region has the DNA TGCGCCAGCAGCCAAGATATCAGGGGCGATAGGGGTTCACCCCTCCACTTT.

This chain links TRBV7-2 with TRBJ1-1; 12 nucleotides agree with TRBD1. Germline V gives CDR1 SGHTA, CDR2 FQGNSA. After removal of 5 bases from V and 11 bases from J, the junction contained 9 bases not matched to a gene. The CDR3 consists of 14 residues. The CDR3 region is CASSKKPGQGAAFF. The CDR3, as DNA: TGTGCCAGCAGCAAAAAGCCGGGACAGGGGGCCGCTTTCTTT.

The sample holds one count of this clone. This chain connects TRBV20-1 to TRBJ1-2; D call uncertain. Germline V gene data show CDR1 as DFQATT and CDR2 as SNEGSKA (reference sequence). The CDR3 has 10 amino acids. The DNA for the CDR3 is TGCACCTCCAGGACTAATGGCTACACCTTC. It translates to CTSRTNGYTF.

This sequence joins TRBV25-1 and TRBJ2-7; tentatively, D is TRBD1 or TRBD2 (6 bases each). The CDR3 sequence is 17 residues long. In germline, CDR1 is MGHDK, CDR2 SYGVNS. Trimming left V 2 bases short and J 3 bases short, with 20 bases between. The CDR3 DNA follows: TGTGCCAGCAGTGAAAGTATTACAGGGAGGACCCTCTACGAGCAGTACTTC. Encoded protein: CASSESITGRTLYEQYF.

The chain links TRBV28 to TRBJ2-2; 8 nucleotides match TRBD1. The CDR3 has 14 residues. Trimming removed 11 bases from V and 8 bases from J; junction bases left unmatched: 13. Germline V gene lookup returns CDR1 MDHEN and CDR2 SYDVKM. This CDR3 reads CAYEDRVFSGELFF. The CDR3 DNA sequence: TGTGCCTACGAGGACAGGGTGTTTTCGGGGGAGCTGTTTTTT.

The V gene is TRBV6-5, the J gene TRBJ2-2; D uncertain. The CDR3 totals 15 residues. CDR1 MNHEY and CDR2 SVGAGI come from the germline V gene. Trimming pared 2 bases from V and 1 base from J, leaving 8 bases between. CDR3 loop: CASSYGNRNTGELFF. CDR3 sequence (DNA): TGTGCCAGCAGTTACGGGAACCGGAACACCGGGGAGCTGTTTTTT.

V and J are TRBV9 and TRBJ2-1, with 7 bases that match TRBD2. The trim removed 4 bases at V and 6 bases at J, leaving 10 bases unmatched. The CDR3 has 15 residues. CDR1 SGDLS and CDR2 YYNGEE come from the germline V gene. CDR3 sequence: CASSPQAGELNEQFF. In DNA, the CDR3 is TGTGCCAGCAGCCCTCAGGCGGGAGAGCTCAATGAGCAGTTCTTC.

J is TRBJ2-1 and V is TRBV10-1; D gene uncertain. Germline lookup yields CDR1 WNHNN and CDR2 SYGVQD (reference sequence). The CDR3 is made up of 18 amino acids. V was shortened by 4 bases and J by 8 bases, with 27 bases between the two germline ends. For the CDR3, the DNA is TGCGCCAGCAGTGTCTGGACCTACGTCCGAGAGGAGCATGATGAGCAGTTCTTC. It codes for CASSVWTYVREEHDEQFF.

The chain links TRBV11-2 to TRBJ1-2, with a possible D match to TRBD1 (6 bases). V was pared by 8 bases and J by 1 base, with 8 bases between. Per germline, CDR1 SGHAT and CDR2 FQNNGV. The CDR3 is made up of 12 amino acids. The CDR3: CASGGSNYGYTF. In nucleotides, the CDR3 is TGTGCCAGCGGGGGCAGTAACTATGGCTACACCTTC.

The J gene is TRBJ2-5, the V gene TRBV28, with a weak D call TRBD1 (6 bases). CDR3 length equals 15 residues. V shed 3 bases and J shed 3 bases, with 14 bases lying between them. Germline V gives CDR1 MDHEN, CDR2 SYDVKM. In DNA, the CDR3 is TGTGCCAGCAGTTTTAGAACAGGGACGGAAGAGACCCAGTACTTC. This translates into CASSFRTGTEETQYF. The full variable domain, rest sourced from reference TRBV28 and TRBJ2-5, is DVKVTQSSRYLVKRTGEKVFLECVQDMDHENMFWYRQDPGLGLRLIYFSYDVKMKEKGDIPEGYSVSREKKERFSLILESASTNQTSMYLCASSFRTGTEETQYFGPGTRLLVL.

The J gene is TRBJ2-5, the V gene TRBV4-3; 9 nucleotides align to TRBD2. This CDR3 is built from 16 residues. V lost 0 bases, J lost 4 bases, and 6 bases stayed unmatched. CDR1 is LGHNA and CDR2 is YSLEER in the germline V gene. The CDR3 DNA follows: TGCGCCAGCAGCCAAGAGTTGGCGGGAGGGTTAGAGACCCAGTACTTC. Amino acids: CASSQELAGGLETQYF.

J is TRBJ2-7 and V is TRBV3-1 (or the pseudogene TRBV3-2); D could derive from TRBD1 or TRBD2 (5 bases each). CDR3 size: 12 residues. CDR1 LGHDT and CDR2 YNNKEL come from the germline V gene (reference sequence). V lost 0 bases and J 7 bases, leaving 7 bases between the germline ends. The DNA of the CDR3 is TGTGCCAGCAGCCAAGAGGGGGAAGAGCAGTACTTC. It yields the protein CASSQEGEEQYF.

The CDR3 region has the DNA TGTGCCAGTAGTAGAGGCAGCAGTAATGAAAAACTGTTTTTT. It specifies CASSRGSSNEKLFF. V and J are TRBV19 and TRBJ1-4; D unclear. The CDR3 sequence is 14 residues long. The germline V gene encodes CDR1 LNHDA and CDR2 SQIVND (reference sequence). V lost 4 bases to trimming and J lost 4 bases, with 10 bases between them. Combining the CDR3 with reference TRBV19 and TRBJ1-4 gives the whole variable domain DGGITQSPKYLFRKEGQNVTLSCEQNLNHDAMYWYRQDPGQGLRLIYYSQIVNDFQKGDIAEGYSVSREKKESFPLTVTSAQKNPTAFYLCASSRGSSNEKLFFGSGTQLSVL.

The chain has TRBV5-1 and TRBJ1-4; D may be TRBD1 (5 bases). V dropped 0 bases and J dropped 4 bases, with 7 bases sitting between them. Germline-derived CDR1 and CDR2 are SGHRS and YFSETQ. CDR3 size: 14 residues. CDR3 sequence: CASSLEGFNEKLFF. The DNA for the CDR3 is TGCGCCAGCAGCTTGGAGGGGTTTAATGAAAAACTGTTTTTT.

This clone was recorded only once. The gene calls are TRBV3-1 (or the pseudogene TRBV3-2) and TRBJ1-1; D is possibly TRBD1 (6 bases). CDR3 length equals 12 residues. V dropped 5 bases and J dropped 11 bases, with 15 bases sitting between them. The germline CDR1 and CDR2 sequences are LGHDT and YNNKEL (reference sequence). Written as DNA, the CDR3 is TGTGCCAGCAGCTCTACCGGGACATACGCTTTCTTT. It codes for CASSSTGTYAFF.

V usage is TRBV10-3 and J usage is TRBJ2-7; 13 bases agree with TRBD2. Germline CDR1 is ENHRY and CDR2 is SYGVKD. The trim removed 6 bases at V and 4 bases at J, leaving 6 bases unmatched. The CDR3 totals 15 residues. The DNA of the CDR3 is TGTGCCATCAGCGCACTAGCGGGAGGGCCATACGAGCAGTACTTC. Translated: CAISALAGGPYEQYF.

V usage is TRBV7-6 and J usage is TRBJ2-3; 9 bases fit TRBD1. J was trimmed by 4 bases and V by 5 bases; bases with no gene match: 7. This CDR3 region has 15 residues. CDR1 and CDR2 from the germline V gene are SGHVS and FNYEAQ. The CDR3 here is CASSPTGGRADTQYF. The CDR3 bases are TGTGCCAGCAGCCCTACAGGGGGCAGGGCAGATACGCAGTATTTT.